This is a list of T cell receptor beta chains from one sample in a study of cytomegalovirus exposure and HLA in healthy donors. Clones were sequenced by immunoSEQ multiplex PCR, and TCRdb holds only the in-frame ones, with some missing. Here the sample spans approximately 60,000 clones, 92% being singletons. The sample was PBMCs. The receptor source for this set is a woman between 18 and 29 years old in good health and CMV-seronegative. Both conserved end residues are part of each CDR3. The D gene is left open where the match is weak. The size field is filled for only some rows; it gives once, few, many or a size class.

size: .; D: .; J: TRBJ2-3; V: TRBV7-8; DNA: TGTGCCAGCAGCCCGCTAGGGACACTGCACACAGATACGCAGTATTTT; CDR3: CASSPLGTLHTDTQYF
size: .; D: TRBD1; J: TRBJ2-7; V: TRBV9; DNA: TGTGCCAGCAGCGTAGAGGGGGGACAGGGGCCCCACGAGCAGTACTTC; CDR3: CASSVEGGQGPHEQYF
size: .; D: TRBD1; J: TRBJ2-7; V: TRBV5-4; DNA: TGTGCCAGCAGCCCAGACAGGGGGCGCGTTGGCGAGCAGTACTTC; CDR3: CASSPDRGRVGEQYF
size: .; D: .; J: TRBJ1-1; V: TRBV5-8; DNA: TGTGCCAGCAGCCCAGGGTACCTGAGCACTGAAGCTTTCTTT; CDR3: CASSPGYLSTEAFF
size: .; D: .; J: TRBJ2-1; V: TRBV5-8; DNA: TGTGCCAGCAGCCTCAGGACAGACTACAATGAGCAGTTCTTC; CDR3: CASSLRTDYNEQFF
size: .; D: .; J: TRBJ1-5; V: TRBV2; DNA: TGTGCCAGCAGTGGAGATCAGCCCCAGCATTTT; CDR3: CASSGDQPQHF
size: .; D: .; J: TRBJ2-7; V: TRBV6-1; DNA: TGTGCCAGCAGTCCGACAGGAACTACCTACGAGCAGTACTTC; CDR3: CASSPTGTTYEQYF
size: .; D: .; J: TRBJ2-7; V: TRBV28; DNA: TGTGCCAGCAGCCCTTCGGGATTCTCCTACGAGCAGTACTTC; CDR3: CASSPSGFSYEQYF
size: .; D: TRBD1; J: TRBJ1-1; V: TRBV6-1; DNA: TGTGCCAGCAGTGAATGGGACAGGGGGCCCCTCACTGAAGCTTTCTTT; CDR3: CASSEWDRGPLTEAFF
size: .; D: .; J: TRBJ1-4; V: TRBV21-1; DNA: TGTGCCATCCCAACAGGCTATTTTGAAAAACTGTTTTTT; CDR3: CAIPTGYFEKLFF
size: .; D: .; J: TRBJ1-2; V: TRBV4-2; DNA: TGTGCCAGCAGCCAAGATGGGCAGGGGATTGGCTATGGCTACACCTTC; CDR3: CASSQDGQGIGYGYTF
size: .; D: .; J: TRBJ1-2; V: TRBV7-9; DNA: TGTGCCAGCAGCCAAGGGACAACCAAACCGGGTGGCTACACCTTC; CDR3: CASSQGTTKPGGYTF
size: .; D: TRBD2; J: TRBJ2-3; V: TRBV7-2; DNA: TGTGCCAGCAGCTCTCGGACTAGCGGGGGGGTAGATACGCAGTATTTT; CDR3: CASSSRTSGGVDTQYF
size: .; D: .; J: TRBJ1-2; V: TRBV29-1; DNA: TGCAGCGGGGGCAGCCACCGTTCTAACTATGGCTACACCTTC; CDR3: CSGGSHRSNYGYTF
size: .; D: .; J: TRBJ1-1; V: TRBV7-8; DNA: TGTGCCAGCAGCCCCTCTCTGAACACTGAAGCTTTCTTT; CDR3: CASSPSLNTEAFF
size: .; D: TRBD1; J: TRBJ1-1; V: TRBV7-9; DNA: TGTGCCAGCAGCCCAATATTAGGGACAGTGAACACTGAAGCTTTCTTT; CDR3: CASSPILGTVNTEAFF
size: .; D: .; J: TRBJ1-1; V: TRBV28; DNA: TGTGCCAGCAGTTTCAGGGTAGGATCCACTGAAGCTTTCTTT; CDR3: CASSFRVGSTEAFF
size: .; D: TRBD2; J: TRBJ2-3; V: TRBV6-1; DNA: TGTGCCAGCAGTGAAGTGGGGGGGTCGTCAGATACGCAGTATTTT; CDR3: CASSEVGGSSDTQYF
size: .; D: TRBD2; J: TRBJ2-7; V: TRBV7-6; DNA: TGTGCCAGCAGCTTCGGGGGGGCCCTCGAGCAGTACTTC; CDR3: CASSFGGALEQYF
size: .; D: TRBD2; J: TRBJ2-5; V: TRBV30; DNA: TGTGCCTGGAGTGTACTAGCGTATGGGACCCAGTACTTC; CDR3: CAWSVLAYGTQYF
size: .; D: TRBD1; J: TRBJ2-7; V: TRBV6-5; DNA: TGTGCCAGCAGCCATCTACCGGACAGGGGCTACGAGCAGTACTTC; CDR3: CASSHLPDRGYEQYF
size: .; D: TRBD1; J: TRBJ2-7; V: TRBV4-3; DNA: TGCGCCAGCAGCCAAGGATGGGTGACAGGGGGGTACGAGCAGTACTTC; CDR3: CASSQGWVTGGYEQYF
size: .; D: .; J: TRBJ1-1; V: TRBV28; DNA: TGTGCCAGCAGTAGCCCGGGGGGCGCTGAAGCTTTCTTT; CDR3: CASSSPGGAEAFF
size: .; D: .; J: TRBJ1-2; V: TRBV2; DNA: TGTGCCAGCAGCGAACAGGGTAGATATGGCTACACCTTC; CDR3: CASSEQGRYGYTF
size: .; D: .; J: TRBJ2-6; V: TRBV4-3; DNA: TGCGCCAGCAGCCAAGACGCGGGGACCTCTGGGGCCAACGTCCTGACTTTC; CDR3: CASSQDAGTSGANVLTF
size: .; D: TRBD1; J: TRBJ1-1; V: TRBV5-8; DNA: TGTGCCAGCAGCTTGGAGGGACAGGGAGGCACTGAAGCTTTCTTT; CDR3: CASSLEGQGGTEAFF
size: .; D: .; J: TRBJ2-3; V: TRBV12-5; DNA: TGTGCTAGTGGTTTGGTATTCGGGAAGCTCCCCTTGTGCACAGATACGCAGTATTTT; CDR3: CASGLVFGKLPLCTDTQYF
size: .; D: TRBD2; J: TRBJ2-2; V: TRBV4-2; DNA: TGTGCCAGCAGCCAAGACGCCCCCCCTGGGGGGGGAACCGGGGAGCTGTTTTTT; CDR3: CASSQDAPPGGGTGELFF
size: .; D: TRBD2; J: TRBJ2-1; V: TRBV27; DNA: TGTGCCAGCAGGGCTAGCGGGGGGCGGAAGTTCTTC; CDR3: CASRASGGRKFF
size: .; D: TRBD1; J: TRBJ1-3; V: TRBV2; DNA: TGTGCCAGCAACAGCAGGGGGGCTACTGGAAACACCATATATTTT; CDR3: CASNSRGATGNTIYF
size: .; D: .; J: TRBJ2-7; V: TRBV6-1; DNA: TGTGCCAGCCTTATGAATACTAACTACGAGCAGTACTTC; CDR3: CASLMNTNYEQYF
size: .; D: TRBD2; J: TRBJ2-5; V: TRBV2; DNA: TGTGCCAGCAGGCGGGAGAAACTCCAAGAGACCCAGTACTTC; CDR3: CASRREKLQETQYF
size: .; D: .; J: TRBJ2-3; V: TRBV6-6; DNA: TGTGCCAGCAAAGAAGAGGGTTTGTCAGATACGCAGTATTTT; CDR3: CASKEEGLSDTQYF
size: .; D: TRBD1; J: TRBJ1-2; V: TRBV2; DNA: TGTGCCAGCACCCAGGACAGGGGAGCTAACTATGGCTACACCTTC; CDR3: CASTQDRGANYGYTF
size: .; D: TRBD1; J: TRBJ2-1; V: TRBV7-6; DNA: TGTGCCAGCAGTTTACAGGGGGCGAATGAGCAGTTCTTC; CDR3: CASSLQGANEQFF
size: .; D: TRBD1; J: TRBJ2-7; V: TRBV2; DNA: TGTGCCAGCAGAGCACGGGACAGGGGGTACGAGCAGTACTTC; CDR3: CASRARDRGYEQYF
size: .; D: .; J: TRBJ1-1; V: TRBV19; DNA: TGTGCCAGTAGGCGAAATGAGGGGAACACTGAAGCTTTCTTT; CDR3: CASRRNEGNTEAFF
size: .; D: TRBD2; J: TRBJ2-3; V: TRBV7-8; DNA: TGTGCCAGCAGCGATTACGGGACTAGCGGGAGAGGGACAGATACGCAGTATTTT; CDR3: CASSDYGTSGRGTDTQYF
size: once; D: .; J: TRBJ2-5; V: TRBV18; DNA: TGTGCCAGCTCACCACCCTCCCAGGGGGAGACCCAGTACTTC; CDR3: CASSPPSQGETQYF
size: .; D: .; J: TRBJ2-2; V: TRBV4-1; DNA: TGCGCCAGCAGCCTCCTGGGGGCTACTGGGGAGCTGTTTTTT; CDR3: CASSLLGATGELFF
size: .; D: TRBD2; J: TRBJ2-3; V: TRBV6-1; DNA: TGTGCCAGCTTTGGGGGACTAGGATCAGATACGCAGTATTTT; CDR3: CASFGGLGSDTQYF